This entry describes one T cell receptor beta chain. This clonotype was counted at least ten times. Its antigen has not been determined. No base qualities exist here, and no much larger clone lies one base off it. These data are taken from a study of T cells in Graves' hyperthyroidism and ophthalmopathy (dated by TCRdb to between 2017 and 2020). Study-wide context: Peripheral blood was sampled at the time of initial diagnosis, prior to any treatment. Following sampling, methimazole starting at 30 mg daily was given to hyperthyroidism patients, and high-dose intravenous methylprednisolone was given to ophthalmopathy patients. Whether ophthalmopathy could be predicted prospectively was tested in an independent validation cohort made up of fewer than 20 hyperthyroidism patients plus 17 patients who later progressed to ophthalmopathy. TCR V-J signatures able to tell the groups apart were searched for in a discovery cohort of some 97 patients, of whom around 43 had Graves' ophthalmopathy and 57 had stable Graves' hyperthyroidism. For training and testing, the roughly 100 patients in the discovery cohort were randomly divided in a 7:3 ratio. Thyroid tissue and blood T-cell repertoires from more than five Graves' hyperthyroidism patients were also compared in the study. The paper describes TCR Vbeta CDR3 sequencing of fewer than 150 peripheral blood samples, made up of under 50 ophthalmopathy patients, around 73 hyperthyroidism patients and 17 progressor patients.

In the ophthalmopathy patients, disease was moderately to severely active, with a Clinical Activity Score of 3 or more, a NOSPECS grade of 4 or more, and a duration of less than 3 months. The study excluded patients with uncontrolled infections, other autoimmune diseases, pregnancy or lactation. Diagnoses were established on the basis of clinical symptoms, serum thyroxine and TRAb, thyroid ultrasound, and orbital computed tomography. PBMCs were separated from around 9.1 ml of fresh peripheral blood using Ficoll-Paque density gradient centrifugation. Trizol reagent was used to extract total RNA, and RNA quality was then checked on an Agilent 2100 Bioanalyzer. The TCR beta CDR3 regions were amplified from RNA transcripts. A first-round RT-PCR of the TCR CDR3 used the HTBI primer set with the Qiagen OneStep RT-PCR kit. The libraries were constructed in a second round of multiplex PCR and then size-selected and purified. Sequencing of the libraries was done on an Illumina HiSeq2000 using paired-end 100 bp reads. The authors' analysis ran thus. SOAPnuke was used to process the raw data, removing reads that contained adapters or uncalled bases, had a mean Phred below 15, or lacked an exact match to the constant primer or identifier. COPE v1.2.5 was used to merge high-quality paired reads, and clonotypes were defined as unique nucleotide sequences. MiTCR v1.1 was used to align clonotypes to the IMGT TRBV, TRBD and TRBJ reference segments. Only V-J combinations with frequency above 0.0001, covering about 99% of repertoires, were analysed. A TCS score was defined as the ratio of F50 (clonal expansion) to E x V (chaos), with BLOSUM62-based TCRdist applied between CDR3 peptides within each V-J. Welch's t-statistics and random forest reduced roughly 530 V-J features to 10 to 15, which were used in a naive Bayes classifier (R e1071). Clones were called with MiXCR by TCRdb after fastp trimmed the public reads at Q25, and only in-frame beta chains were retained. CDR3 protein sequences are deduplicated, and each keeps its most common genes and DNA. Here the V and J calls rest on TCRdb's processing, not on the authors' analysis. For this sample the table gives about 380,000 distinct CDR3 sequences, of which around a sixth were detected only once. The leading ten clones occupy 40% of the sample.

The germline V gene encodes CDR1 KGHSH and CDR2 LQKENI. A distance of 12 bases separates the germline ends of V and J, which lose 2 bases and 7 bases respectively. The CDR3 runs 14 amino acids, cysteine and phenylalanine included. Just the 42-base CDR3 DNA is kept, in frame starting at base 1. Broader findings and caveats from the paper: In validation, progression to ophthalmopathy was predicted by the model with around 71% sensitivity and 72.22% specificity, a median of 6.5 months before onset. A 13 V-J signature model separated ophthalmopathy from stable hyperthyroidism, with approximately 87% sensitivity and 81% to 83% specificity in cross-validation and 80%/75% in testing. No statistical method was used to set the sample size in advance, and investigators knew the group allocation. Most expanded thyroid clonotypes (frequency above 0.001) were also detected in blood, suggesting blood repertoires may reflect thyroid immune responses.

The V gene is TRBV18 and the J gene is TRBJ1-5; the D gene is perhaps TRBD1, on 5 matching bases. The TCR was taken from a man between 18 and 35 years old with Graves' ophthalmopathy. Sequenced material: blood. The CDR3 in this case is CASSPGREWQPQHF. The nucleotides are TGTGCCAGCTCACCAGGCAGGGAGTGGCAGCCCCAGCATTTT.